This T cell receptor (beta chain) comes out of a study of glioma-infiltrating T cells (dated by TCRdb to 2016 to 2017). For context, the study as a whole: Glioma tissue, non-neoplastic brain tissue and matched peripheral blood mononuclear cells were used as sources from which TCR alpha- and beta-chain repertoires were sequenced. Three low-grade glioma patients, several primary glioblastoma patients, and three non-glioma patients who contributed non-neoplastic brain tissue made up the paired cohort. To gauge divergence between tissue and blood T-cell populations, every tissue-infiltrating repertoire was compared against the peripheral blood repertoire from the same patient.

In the germline V gene, CDR1 corresponds to SQVTM and CDR2 to ANQGSEA. Ends trimmed: V by 7 bases, J by 4 bases; bases unmatched to a gene: 9. There are 13 amino acids in the CDR3, from cysteine to phenylalanine inclusive. Solely the CDR3 DNA is kept, with 39 bases framed from the first base. The iRepertoire nested amplicon-rescue multiplex PCR (arm-PCR) platform was used to amplify TCR alpha and beta CDR3 regions from RNA. One-step reverse transcription and amplification used roughly 100-400 ng of tissue mRNA or PBMC total RNA as input. Following bead purification, Illumina adapters were added by a secondary multiplex PCR, and libraries between 200 and 400 bp were gel-purified. Libraries carried internal 6-nucleotide barcodes used for demultiplexing. The libraries were sequenced on an Illumina MiSeq using 2x220 or 2x250 nucleotide paired-end reads. The study's own analysis went as follows. Paired reads were merged with FLASH 1.2.11 and aligned to the GRCh37 human genome with BWA-MEM before extracting TRA and TRB reads. An IMGT-derived reference of cassette sequences and CDR3 motifs, with pseudogenes included, was used for V and J assignment. Reads were translated in three frames, and productive CDR3s were defined by a C…FGXG motif without stop codons. A clonotype was defined as a unique combination of a V-J cassette pair and a CDR3 amino acid sequence. Reads were filtered by Hamming distance, with the threshold set by the sequence error rate of each sample in mapped regions. TCRdb ran its own pipeline on the public reads, namely fastp trimming at Q25 and MiXCR clone calling, and kept in-frame beta chains. A single entry per CDR3 protein holds the most common genes and DNA from its merged rows. For this entry, the V and J calls and clone size follow TCRdb and not the study's own pipeline. This sample gives tens of thousands of distinct CDR3 sequences in total; 20% to 25% of them show up just once. Roughly 7% of the sample is held by the ten biggest clonotypes.

Study-wide conclusions, independent of this receptor: Very few CDR3 sequences were found to be shared between tissue and blood, and this scarcity was attributed to high CDR3 diversity and limited sampling. In non-neoplastic patients, VJ-independent divergence between tissue and blood fell below expectation, whereas in all gliomas, and especially in low-grade gliomas, the divergence rose above expectation. Group comparisons were based on small numbers of patients: three non-neoplastic, three low-grade glioma and several glioblastoma patients.

This clonotype was seen more than once but under ten times. Its antigen target is currently unknown. It has no much larger one-base neighbor in the sample; base qualities were not kept. The sequence links TRBV29-1 to TRBJ1-1, with TRBD1 matching 7 junction bases. This clonotype was obtained from a human donor with low-grade glioma or glioblastoma, undergoing nonglioma brain surgery, or in good health (not recorded which). The sequencing input was glioma tissue, nonneoplastic brain tissue, or PBMCs (not recorded which). The CDR3 region: CSAVTGIGTEAFF. The DNA sequence reads TGCAGCGCCGTGACAGGGATTGGCACTGAAGCTTTCTTT.